The source of this T cell receptor beta chain is a study of human T cells and chemical hapten exposure. In the study overall: Affected patients, primarily female, had alopecia areata, totalis or universalis. Yields of TCR per sample differed, chiefly owing to small differences in pooled library volume. Study outcomes and limitations: Having alopecia, donors may respond immunologically unlike healthy people.

Notes on this clonotype: The target antigen is unknown.

Time point specified: pre-sensitization, week 0. Treatment: therapeutic diphenylcyclopropenone sensitization with weekly scalp DPC. Via MiXCR, TCRdb re-called the RACE reads, giving one row per CDR3 protein. The sample has around 350,000 distinct CDR3 sequences; around 5.5% are singletons. CDR1 is MNHNS and CDR2 is SASEGT in the germline V gene. The CDR3 runs 12 residues. V was pared by 11 bases and J by 8 bases, with 10 bases of the junction left unmatched. The origin of this receptor is a woman under 30 with alopecia areata. Some clones in this sample may be carry-over from other donors' samples. This chain connects TRBV6-1 to TRBJ1-2; 8 bases agree with TRBD1. The sample was whole blood, taken in connection with sensitization to the hapten diphenylcyclopropenone (DPC). CDR3: CAGRQGLGGYTF. CDR3 DNA: TGTGCCGGTCGACAGGGGTTAGGCGGCTACACCTTC.